This T cell receptor (beta chain) was recorded in a study of identifying expanded T cells in peripheral blood. Looked up from germline, CDR1 is MNHEY and CDR2 is SVGAGI. Trimming removed 6 bases from V and 0 bases from J, with 9 bases in between. The CDR3 consists of 13 residues. Measured with immunoSEQ multiplex PCR; TCRdb has only the in-frame clones, and not every one. The sample holds roughly 63,000 clones; approximately 83% are singletons and the top ten take 15% to 20%. What was sequenced was blood. The TCR comes from a person aged 18 to 70 in good health. The chain couples TRBV6-5 to TRBJ2-7; weak D call: TRBD1 (5 bases). CDR3 loop: CASRTVSSYEQYF. Here the CDR3 DNA reads TGTGCCAGCAGGACAGTGAGCTCCTACGAGCAGTACTTC.